This TCR beta chain was observed in a study of cytomegalovirus exposure and HLA in healthy donors. CDR3 length: 15 residues. Per the germline V gene, CDR1 is MNHEY and CDR2 is SVGAGI. To note about this clone: The antigen remains unidentified. One end of the junction does not line up with germline, which may come from a read error.

TCRdb's table, derived via immunoSEQ multiplex PCR, lists solely in-frame clones and lacks some. This table holds 150,000 to 200,000 clones, roughly 86% found once. Findings and caveats of the study: The study labeled more than 150 TCR beta chains cytomegalovirus-associated.

Among the 120 subjects of the validation cohort, separate from the approximately 700-subject first cohort, were the donors. The TCR sequence derives from a man aged 30 to 45 in good health and CMV-seropositive. V usage is TRBV6-5 and J usage is TRBJ2-5; 7 bases agree with TRBD2. The source material was PBMCs. As DNA, the CDR3 is TGTGCCTGCAGACGGGCGGGAGTGGGTGAAGAGACCCAGTACTTC. Protein product: CACRRAGVGEETQYF.